The TCR beta chain described here comes from a study of beta chain features in type 1 diabetes. Study-wide points: People with Type 1 diabetes carried modestly yet significantly shorter TCRB CDR3s in all four CD4+ subsets. More deletions and fewer insertions at VDJ junctions were seen in type 1 diabetes patients.

CDR1 is SGDLS, CDR2 YYNGEE, per germline. V was pared by 4 bases and J by 2 bases, with 9 bases of the junction left unmatched. CDR3 length equals 15 residues. The isolated RNA, all of it, was reverse transcribed, so expressed TCRB transcripts were what got sequenced. Some clones are missing from TCRdb's copy, which holds only in-frame ones; the method was immunoSEQ multiplex PCR. Altogether over 20,000 clones are present, almost 50% being singletons, with the ten largest covering 0.3%. Concerning this clone itself: What it recognizes is unknown.

This clonotype originated in a man aged 25 to 40 with type 1 diabetes. Sequenced material: stem cell memory CD4+ T cells from blood. This sequence joins TRBV9 and TRBJ2-7; 7 positions agree with TRBD1. The CDR3 is CASSIRTGGPYEQYF. Here the CDR3 DNA reads TGTGCCAGCAGCATCCGGACAGGTGGTCCCTACGAGCAGTACTTC.